These T cell receptor beta chains were read from a single sample in a study of blood T cell repertoires in COVID-19. The assay was immunoSEQ multiplex PCR, and TCRdb's table has in-frame clones only and misses some. The sample lists about 200,000 clones; 80% to 90% were seen once. The sequenced sample was PBMCs or T cells enriched from blood (not recorded which). The source of these receptors is a woman aged 25 to 39 who had been exposed to COVID-19. The CDR3 runs from the conserved cysteine through the conserved F or W. The D gene is left open where the match is weak. Rows give clone size only sometimes, using once, few, many, or a class for an expanded clone.

d_gene: .
j_gene: TRBJ2-7
v_gene: TRBV19
abundance: .
CDR3nt: TGTGCCAGTAGTAGGGACAGCCGGGGGTCCTACGAGCAGTACTTC
CDR3aa: CASSRDSRGSYEQYF

d_gene: .
j_gene: TRBJ1-1
v_gene: TRBV5-1
abundance: .
CDR3nt: TGCGCCAGCAGCACCTTTGGGGGCATGAACACTGAAGCTTTCTTT
CDR3aa: CASSTFGGMNTEAFF

d_gene: .
j_gene: TRBJ1-2
v_gene: TRBV28
abundance: .
CDR3nt: TGTGCCAGCAGTCCGACAGCCAGACACCTCTATGGCTACACCTTC
CDR3aa: CASSPTARHLYGYTF

d_gene: TRBD1
j_gene: TRBJ1-1
v_gene: TRBV29-1
abundance: few
CDR3nt: TGCAGCGCCAGGGGACAGACAAACACTGAAGCTTTCTTT
CDR3aa: CSARGQTNTEAFF

d_gene: TRBD1
j_gene: TRBJ1-5
v_gene: TRBV28
abundance: .
CDR3nt: TGTGCCAGTAGGACAGGGCCCCTCAATCAGCCCCAGCATTTT
CDR3aa: CASRTGPLNQPQHF

d_gene: TRBD1
j_gene: TRBJ2-2
v_gene: TRBV2
abundance: .
CDR3nt: TGTGCCAGCAGTGTGGGACAGGGGACGGCCTCTGGGGAGCTGTTTTTT
CDR3aa: CASSVGQGTASGELFF

d_gene: .
j_gene: TRBJ1-2
v_gene: TRBV2
abundance: once
CDR3nt: TGTGCCAGCAGGCCTACAGACGGCTACACCTTC
CDR3aa: CASRPTDGYTF

d_gene: .
j_gene: TRBJ1-1
v_gene: TRBV30
abundance: once
CDR3nt: TGTGCCTGGGAGAGGGGGGGACACCCGAACACTGAAGCTTTCTTT
CDR3aa: CAWERGGHPNTEAFF

d_gene: TRBD1
j_gene: TRBJ2-2
v_gene: TRBV29-1
abundance: .
CDR3nt: TGCAGCGTCCCGGGACAGTTGACCGGGGAGCTGTTTTTT
CDR3aa: CSVPGQLTGELFF

d_gene: TRBD1
j_gene: TRBJ1-6
v_gene: TRBV9
abundance: .
CDR3nt: TGTGCCAGCAGCGAGGGGGGACAGCCAAATTCACCCCTCCACTTT
CDR3aa: CASSEGGQPNSPLHF

d_gene: .
j_gene: TRBJ1-6
v_gene: TRBV30
abundance: .
CDR3nt: TGTGCCTGGAACCGAGCGGCTAATTCACCCCTCCACTTT
CDR3aa: CAWNRAANSPLHF

d_gene: TRBD1
j_gene: TRBJ1-2
v_gene: TRBV11-2
abundance: .
CDR3nt: TGTGCCAGCAGCTTAGTGAGGGGACAGGGGCGCAACTATGGCTACACCTTC
CDR3aa: CASSLVRGQGRNYGYTF

d_gene: .
j_gene: TRBJ2-7
v_gene: TRBV9
abundance: .
CDR3nt: TGTGCCAGCAGCGTAGAGTTACAGGGTGAGCAGTACTTC
CDR3aa: CASSVELQGEQYF

d_gene: .
j_gene: TRBJ2-7
v_gene: TRBV18
abundance: .
CDR3nt: TGTGCCAGCTCACGGGAGCTGGGCTACGAGCAGTACTTC
CDR3aa: CASSRELGYEQYF

d_gene: .
j_gene: TRBJ1-6
v_gene: TRBV6-5
abundance: once
CDR3nt: TGTGCCAGCAGTTACTCGATATCTTTGGAGGGGTCACCCCTCCACTTT
CDR3aa: CASSYSISLEGSPLHF

d_gene: .
j_gene: TRBJ2-2
v_gene: TRBV29-1
abundance: many
CDR3nt: TGCAGCGTTGAAGAGGCGGGGCGGAACACCGGGGAGCTGTTTTTT
CDR3aa: CSVEEAGRNTGELFF

d_gene: TRBD1
j_gene: TRBJ1-2
v_gene: TRBV19
abundance: .
CDR3nt: TGTGCCAGTAGTCACAGGGGCGTGGACTATGGCTACACCTTC
CDR3aa: CASSHRGVDYGYTF

d_gene: TRBD1
j_gene: TRBJ1-2
v_gene: TRBV30
abundance: .
CDR3nt: TGTGCCGGAGTCAGGGGGTATGGCTACACCTTC
CDR3aa: CAGVRGYGYTF

d_gene: .
j_gene: TRBJ1-1
v_gene: TRBV11-3
abundance: few
CDR3nt: TGTGCCAGCAGCCAGAGGACAGCCGAAGCTTTCTTT
CDR3aa: CASSQRTAEAFF

d_gene: .
j_gene: TRBJ2-3
v_gene: TRBV15
abundance: .
CDR3nt: TGTGCCACCAGCGGTAAAGGGGCTAGCACAGATACGCAGTATTTT
CDR3aa: CATSGKGASTDTQYF

d_gene: .
j_gene: TRBJ1-3
v_gene: TRBV2
abundance: .
CDR3nt: TGTGCCAGCAGTAGGAGCAAGCCTAACTCTGGAAACACCATATATTTT
CDR3aa: CASSRSKPNSGNTIYF

d_gene: TRBD1
j_gene: TRBJ1-1
v_gene: TRBV6-5
abundance: .
CDR3nt: TGTGCCACAGGGGGCCTTTATTACACTGAAGCTTTCTTT
CDR3aa: CATGGLYYTEAFF

d_gene: TRBD1
j_gene: TRBJ1-3
v_gene: TRBV18
abundance: .
CDR3nt: TGTGCCAGCTCACCAACAGGGGCCCAAGTAAACACCATATATTTT
CDR3aa: CASSPTGAQVNTIYF

d_gene: TRBD1
j_gene: TRBJ1-2
v_gene: TRBV10-2
abundance: .
CDR3nt: TGCGCCAGCATCGGGCCGGGACAGGGTTACTATGGCTACACCTTC
CDR3aa: CASIGPGQGYYGYTF

d_gene: .
j_gene: TRBJ1-3
v_gene: TRBV19
abundance: once
CDR3nt: TGTGCCAGTAGGACCGGACTGGTCTCTGGAAACACCATATATTTT
CDR3aa: CASRTGLVSGNTIYF

d_gene: TRBD1
j_gene: TRBJ1-2
v_gene: TRBV27
abundance: few
CDR3nt: TGTGCCAGCAGTTTTCAAGGGGACAGGGTAGTCTATGGCTACACCTTC
CDR3aa: CASSFQGDRVVYGYTF

d_gene: .
j_gene: TRBJ2-2
v_gene: TRBV7-9
abundance: .
CDR3nt: TGTGCCAGCAGCTTGAGTGGTCAGAACACCGGGGAGCTGTTTTTT
CDR3aa: CASSLSGQNTGELFF

d_gene: TRBD2
j_gene: TRBJ2-3
v_gene: TRBV6-5
abundance: .
CDR3nt: TGTGCCAGCAGTTACTCGTCCTTCACGGGAGGAGATACGCAGTATTTT
CDR3aa: CASSYSSFTGGDTQYF

d_gene: .
j_gene: TRBJ2-7
v_gene: TRBV5-1
abundance: .
CDR3nt: TGCGCCAGCAGCTTGGTGCAGGGGAGCTCCTACGAGCAGTACTTC
CDR3aa: CASSLVQGSSYEQYF

d_gene: TRBD2
j_gene: TRBJ2-6
v_gene: TRBV19
abundance: .
CDR3nt: TGTGCCAGTAGTATCCGACTAGCGGGGGGAACCTCTGGGGCCAACGTCCTGACTTTC
CDR3aa: CASSIRLAGGTSGANVLTF

d_gene: .
j_gene: TRBJ2-7
v_gene: TRBV29-1
abundance: .
CDR3nt: TGCAGCGTTGGGCCACAGGGTTTGGAGCAGTACTTC
CDR3aa: CSVGPQGLEQYF

d_gene: TRBD2
j_gene: TRBJ2-3
v_gene: TRBV2
abundance: .
CDR3nt: TGTGCCAGCGCAAAGCTACTAGCGGGCACAGATACGCAGTATTTT
CDR3aa: CASAKLLAGTDTQYF

d_gene: .
j_gene: TRBJ1-1
v_gene: TRBV10-3
abundance: .
CDR3nt: TGTGCCATCAGCAAGGGCCCGGGGGGCGCTATGAACACTGAAGCTTTCTTT
CDR3aa: CAISKGPGGAMNTEAFF

d_gene: .
j_gene: TRBJ2-7
v_gene: TRBV19
abundance: .
CDR3nt: TGTGCCAGTAGTTACAGGCCAACCTACGAGCAGTACTTC
CDR3aa: CASSYRPTYEQYF

d_gene: .
j_gene: TRBJ1-1
v_gene: TRBV5-1
abundance: .
CDR3nt: TGCGCCAGCAGCCACAACTGGCCAGGGAAGAAGTTCACTGAAGCTTTCTTT
CDR3aa: CASSHNWPGKKFTEAFF

d_gene: TRBD2
j_gene: TRBJ2-7
v_gene: TRBV11-3
abundance: .
CDR3nt: TGTGCCAGCAGCTTAGCCCTAGCGGGTTTCTACGAGCAGTACTTC
CDR3aa: CASSLALAGFYEQYF

d_gene: .
j_gene: TRBJ1-6
v_gene: TRBV4-1
abundance: .
CDR3nt: TGCGCCAGCAGCCAAGATAGGAGGCCAGCTAATTCACCCCTCCACTTT
CDR3aa: CASSQDRRPANSPLHF

d_gene: TRBD2
j_gene: TRBJ2-1
v_gene: TRBV10-3
abundance: .
CDR3nt: TGTGCCATCAGGGGGACTAGCGGGGGAGGCTCCTACAATGAGCAGTTCTTC
CDR3aa: CAIRGTSGGGSYNEQFF

d_gene: .
j_gene: TRBJ2-7
v_gene: TRBV20-1
abundance: .
CDR3nt: TGCAGTGCTAGTCACAGCCACTACGAGCAGTACTTC
CDR3aa: CSASHSHYEQYF

d_gene: .
j_gene: TRBJ1-3
v_gene: TRBV4-1
abundance: .
CDR3nt: TGCGCCAGCAGCCAACTACCCGACAGGTTAGACACCATATATTTT
CDR3aa: CASSQLPDRLDTIYF

d_gene: TRBD1
j_gene: TRBJ1-3
v_gene: TRBV27
abundance: .
CDR3nt: TGTGCCAGCAGTGTGAGCCGGGACAGGGGCCTCTCGTCTGGAAACACCATATATTTT
CDR3aa: CASSVSRDRGLSSGNTIYF

d_gene: TRBD2
j_gene: TRBJ2-7
v_gene: TRBV14
abundance: .
CDR3nt: TGTGCCAGCAGCTTCGGGACTAGCCCGGAGTACGAGCAGTACTTC
CDR3aa: CASSFGTSPEYEQYF

d_gene: .
j_gene: TRBJ2-2
v_gene: TRBV29-1
abundance: .
CDR3nt: TGCAGCGTTGAAAAGGTACAGGGAAGCACCGGGGAGCTGTTTTTT
CDR3aa: CSVEKVQGSTGELFF

d_gene: TRBD1
j_gene: TRBJ2-2
v_gene: TRBV10-3
abundance: .
CDR3nt: TGTGCCATCAGGACAGGGGACCCAGGGGAGCTGTTTTTT
CDR3aa: CAIRTGDPGELFF

d_gene: TRBD1
j_gene: TRBJ2-1
v_gene: TRBV3-1/TRBV3-2
abundance: few
CDR3nt: TGTGCCAGCAGCCCGGGGACCAACCGGGACAGCTCGTACAATGAGCAGTTCTTC
CDR3aa: CASSPGTNRDSSYNEQFF

d_gene: TRBD2
j_gene: TRBJ2-1
v_gene: TRBV24-1
abundance: .
CDR3nt: TGTGCCACCCGGGGGGATTACAATGAGCAGTTCTTC
CDR3aa: CATRGDYNEQFF